This TCR beta chain came from a study of response to subunit inactivated influenza vaccine. The study's findings and limits: That few new T cells are recruited by each seasonal influenza vaccination was the authors' suggestion.

This clonotype was detected only a few times. Its antigen is unknown. CDR1 and CDR2 (germline): ENHRY, SYGVKD. The ends were cut back, 10 bases at V and 4 bases at J, with 16 bases in the middle. This CDR3 is 13 amino acids long. TCRdb passed the RT-PCR reads through MiXCR, listing each CDR3 protein once. The table records approximately 500,000 distinct CDR3 sequences, about 15% of them present only once. The sequence came from a man in his forties or fifties who received an inactivated influenza vaccine. The chain is built from TRBV10-3 and TRBJ2-5, with D maybe TRBD2 (6 bases). The sequencing here drew on PBMCs from blood, taken approximately 12 days after vaccination. CDR3: CATTRVGGETQYF. CDR3 DNA: TGTGCCACCACAAGGGTGGGAGGAGAGACCCAGTACTTC.